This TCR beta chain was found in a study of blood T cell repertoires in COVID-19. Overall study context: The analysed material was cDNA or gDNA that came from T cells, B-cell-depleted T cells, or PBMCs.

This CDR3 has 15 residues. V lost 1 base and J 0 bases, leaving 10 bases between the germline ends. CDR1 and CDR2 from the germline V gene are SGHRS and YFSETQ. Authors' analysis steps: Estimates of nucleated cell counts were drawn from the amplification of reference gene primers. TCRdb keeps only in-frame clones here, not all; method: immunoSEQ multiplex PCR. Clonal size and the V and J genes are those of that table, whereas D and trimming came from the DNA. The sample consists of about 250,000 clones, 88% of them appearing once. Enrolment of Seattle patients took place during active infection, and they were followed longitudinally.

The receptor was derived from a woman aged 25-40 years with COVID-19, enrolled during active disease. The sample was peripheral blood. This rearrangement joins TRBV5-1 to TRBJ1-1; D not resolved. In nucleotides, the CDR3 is TGCGCCAGCAGCTTGTCCGACACCTTGAACACTGAAGCTTTCTTT. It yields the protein CASSLSDTLNTEAFF.